The clone carrying this TCR beta chain was observed once. Its antigen remains unknown. V gave up 8 bases and J gave up 3 bases; unmatched junction bases: 7. The CDR3 totals 14 residues. Germline V CDR1 and CDR2: WSHSY, SAAADI. Original processing notes: For the immunoSEQ data, sequences were junction-only without quality scores, so filtering differed. This table comes from immunoSEQ multiplex PCR, and its TCRdb copy is limited to in-frame clones, with some not included. V and J calls and clone size are given by that table; D and trimming were obtained from the DNA. The sample lists about 1.1 million clones; approximately 75% were seen once. This sample is part of a study of shared clonotypes between healthy human individuals. Study-wide points: Among four donors, approximately 5% of naive CD4 clonotypes were found in common.

Healthy HIV-negative adults without recent acute infections or vaccinations served as donors. A CD45RA+ naive subset and a CD45RA-negative memory subset were split from CD4+ cells. The TCR originated in a man aged 18 to 35 in good health. Some clones in this sample may be carry-over from other donors' samples. Input material: memory CD4+ T cells from PBMCs. Subset noted: CD45RA-negative fraction. This chain connects TRBV10-2 to TRBJ2-7, with 10 bases fitting TRBD2. The CDR3 sequence: CASSQAGGGYEQYF. Here the CDR3 DNA reads TGCGCCAGCTCTCAAGCGGGAGGGGGCTACGAGCAGTACTTC.